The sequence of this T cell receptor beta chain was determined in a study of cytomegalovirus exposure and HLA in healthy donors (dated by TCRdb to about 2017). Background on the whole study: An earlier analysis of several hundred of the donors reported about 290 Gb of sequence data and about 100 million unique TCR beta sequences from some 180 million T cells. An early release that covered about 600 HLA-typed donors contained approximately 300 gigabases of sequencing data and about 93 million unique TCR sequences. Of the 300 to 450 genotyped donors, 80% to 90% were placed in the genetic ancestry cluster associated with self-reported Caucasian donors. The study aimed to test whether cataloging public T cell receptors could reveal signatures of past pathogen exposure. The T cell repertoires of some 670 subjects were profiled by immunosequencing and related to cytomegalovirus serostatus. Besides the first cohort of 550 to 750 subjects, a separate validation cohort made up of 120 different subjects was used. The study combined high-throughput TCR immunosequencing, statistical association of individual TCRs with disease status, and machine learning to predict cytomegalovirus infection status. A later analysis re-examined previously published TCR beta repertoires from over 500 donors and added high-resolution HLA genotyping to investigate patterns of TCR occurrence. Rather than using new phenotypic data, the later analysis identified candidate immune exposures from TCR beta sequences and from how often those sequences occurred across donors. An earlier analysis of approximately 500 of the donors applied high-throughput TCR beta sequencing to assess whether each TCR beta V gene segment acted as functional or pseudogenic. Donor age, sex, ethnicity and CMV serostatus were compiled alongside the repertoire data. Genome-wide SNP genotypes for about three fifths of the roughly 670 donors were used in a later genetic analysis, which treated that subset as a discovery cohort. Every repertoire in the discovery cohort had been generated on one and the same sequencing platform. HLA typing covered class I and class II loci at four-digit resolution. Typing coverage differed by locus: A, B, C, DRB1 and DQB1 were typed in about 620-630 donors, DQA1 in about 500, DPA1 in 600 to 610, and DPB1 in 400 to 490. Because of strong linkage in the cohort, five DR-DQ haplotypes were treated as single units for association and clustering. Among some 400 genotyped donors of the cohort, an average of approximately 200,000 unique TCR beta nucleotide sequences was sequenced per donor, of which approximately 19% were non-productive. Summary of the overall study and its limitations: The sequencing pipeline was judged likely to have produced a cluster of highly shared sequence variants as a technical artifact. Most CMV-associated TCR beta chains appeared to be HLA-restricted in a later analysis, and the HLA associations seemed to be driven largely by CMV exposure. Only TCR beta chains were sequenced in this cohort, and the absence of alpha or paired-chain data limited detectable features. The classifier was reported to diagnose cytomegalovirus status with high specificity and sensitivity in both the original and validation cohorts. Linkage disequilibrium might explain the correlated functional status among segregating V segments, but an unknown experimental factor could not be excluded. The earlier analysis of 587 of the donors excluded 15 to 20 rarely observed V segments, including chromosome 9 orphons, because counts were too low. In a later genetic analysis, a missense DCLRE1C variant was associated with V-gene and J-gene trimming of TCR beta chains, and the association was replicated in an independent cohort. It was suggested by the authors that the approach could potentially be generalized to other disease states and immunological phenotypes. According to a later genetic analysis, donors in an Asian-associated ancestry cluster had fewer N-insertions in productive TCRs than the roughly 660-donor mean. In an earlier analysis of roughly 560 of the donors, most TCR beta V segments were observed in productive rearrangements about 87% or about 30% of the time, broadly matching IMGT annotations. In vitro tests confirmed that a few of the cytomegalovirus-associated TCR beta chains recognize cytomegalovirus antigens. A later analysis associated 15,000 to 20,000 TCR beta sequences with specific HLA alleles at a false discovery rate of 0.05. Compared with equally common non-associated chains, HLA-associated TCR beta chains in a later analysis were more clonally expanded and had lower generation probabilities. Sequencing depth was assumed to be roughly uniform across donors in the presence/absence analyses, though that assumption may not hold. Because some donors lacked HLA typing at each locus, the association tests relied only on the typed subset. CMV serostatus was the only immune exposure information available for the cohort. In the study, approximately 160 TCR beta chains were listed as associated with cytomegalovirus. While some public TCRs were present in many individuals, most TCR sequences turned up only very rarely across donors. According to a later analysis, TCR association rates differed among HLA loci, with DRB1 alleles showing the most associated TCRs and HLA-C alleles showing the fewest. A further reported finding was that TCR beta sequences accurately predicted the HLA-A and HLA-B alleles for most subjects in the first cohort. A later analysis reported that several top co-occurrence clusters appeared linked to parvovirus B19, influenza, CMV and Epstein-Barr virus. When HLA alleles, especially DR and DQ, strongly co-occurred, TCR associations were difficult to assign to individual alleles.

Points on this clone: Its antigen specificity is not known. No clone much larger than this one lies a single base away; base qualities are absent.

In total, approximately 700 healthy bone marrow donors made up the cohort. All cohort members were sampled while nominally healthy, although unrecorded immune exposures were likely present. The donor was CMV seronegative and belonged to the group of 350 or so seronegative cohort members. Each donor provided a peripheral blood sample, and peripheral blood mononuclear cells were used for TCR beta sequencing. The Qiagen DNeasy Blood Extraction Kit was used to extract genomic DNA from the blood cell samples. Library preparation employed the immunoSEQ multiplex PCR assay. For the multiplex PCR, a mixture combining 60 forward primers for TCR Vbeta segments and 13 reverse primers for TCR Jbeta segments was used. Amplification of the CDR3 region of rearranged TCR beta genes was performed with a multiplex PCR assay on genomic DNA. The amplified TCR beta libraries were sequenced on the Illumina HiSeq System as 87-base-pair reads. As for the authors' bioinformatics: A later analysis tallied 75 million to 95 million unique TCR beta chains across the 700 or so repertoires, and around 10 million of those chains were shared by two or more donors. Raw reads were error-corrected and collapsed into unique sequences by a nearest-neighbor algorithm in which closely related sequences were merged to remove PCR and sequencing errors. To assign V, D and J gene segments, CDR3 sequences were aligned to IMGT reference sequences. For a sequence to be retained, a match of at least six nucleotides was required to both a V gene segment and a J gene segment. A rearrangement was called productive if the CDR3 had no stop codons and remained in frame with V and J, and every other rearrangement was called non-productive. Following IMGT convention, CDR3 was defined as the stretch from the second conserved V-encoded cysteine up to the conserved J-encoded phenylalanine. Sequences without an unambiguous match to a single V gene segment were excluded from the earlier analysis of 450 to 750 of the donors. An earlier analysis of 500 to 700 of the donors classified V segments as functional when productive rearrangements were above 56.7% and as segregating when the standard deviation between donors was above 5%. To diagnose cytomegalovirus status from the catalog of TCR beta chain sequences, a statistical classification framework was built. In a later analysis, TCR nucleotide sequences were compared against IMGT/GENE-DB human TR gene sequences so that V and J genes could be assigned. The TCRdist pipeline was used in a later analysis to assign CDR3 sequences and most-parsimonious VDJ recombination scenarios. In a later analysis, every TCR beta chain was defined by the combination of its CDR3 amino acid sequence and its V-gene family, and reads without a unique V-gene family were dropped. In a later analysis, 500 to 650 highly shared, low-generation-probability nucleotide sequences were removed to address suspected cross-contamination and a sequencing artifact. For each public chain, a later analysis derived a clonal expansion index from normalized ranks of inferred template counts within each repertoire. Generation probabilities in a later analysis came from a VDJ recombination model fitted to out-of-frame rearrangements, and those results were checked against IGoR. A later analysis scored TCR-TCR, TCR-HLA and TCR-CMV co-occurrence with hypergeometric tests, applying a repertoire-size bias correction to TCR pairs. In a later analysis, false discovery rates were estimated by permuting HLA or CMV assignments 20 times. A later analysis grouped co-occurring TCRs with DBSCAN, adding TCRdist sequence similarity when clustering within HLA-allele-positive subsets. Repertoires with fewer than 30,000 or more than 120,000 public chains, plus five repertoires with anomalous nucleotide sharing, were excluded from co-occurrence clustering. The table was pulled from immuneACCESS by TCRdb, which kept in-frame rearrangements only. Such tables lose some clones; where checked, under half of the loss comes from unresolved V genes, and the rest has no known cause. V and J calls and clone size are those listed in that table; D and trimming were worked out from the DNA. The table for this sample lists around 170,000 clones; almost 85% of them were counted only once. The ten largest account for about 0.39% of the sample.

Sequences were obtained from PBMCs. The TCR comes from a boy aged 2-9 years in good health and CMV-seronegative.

At the DNA level, the sequence is TGTGCCAGCAGCTTTGAGCCGGGACAGGGGGTCAACGAGCAGTACTTC. This gives the protein CASSFEPGQGVNEQYF. This sequence uses TRBV7-9 and TRBJ2-7, with 11 junctional bases fitting TRBD1. V ends up 3 bases short and J 5 bases short, with an unmatched junction base count of 9. The germline V gene (reference sequence) provides CDR1 SEHNR and CDR2 FQNEAQ. The CDR3 has 16 amino acids, counting the end cysteine and phenylalanine. The retained sequence is limited to the CDR3, 48 bases, with the frame set at the first base.